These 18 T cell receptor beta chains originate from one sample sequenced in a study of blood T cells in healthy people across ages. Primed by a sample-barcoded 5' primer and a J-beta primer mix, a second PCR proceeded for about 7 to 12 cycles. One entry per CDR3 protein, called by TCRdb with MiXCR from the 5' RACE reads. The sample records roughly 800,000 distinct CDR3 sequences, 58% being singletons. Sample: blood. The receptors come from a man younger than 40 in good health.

This chain's CDR3 is CASSAEGDYRTDTQYF. The CDR3 DNA reads TGCGCCAGCAGCGCAGAGGGGGACTACCGCACAGATACGCAGTATTTT. V gene TRBV5-1 combines with J gene TRBJ2-3; maybe TRBD2 (7 bases). Germline assignment: CDR1 SGHRS and CDR2 YFSETQ. Trimming removed 4 bases at V and 1 base at J, with 16 bases between. This CDR3 spans 16 amino acids.

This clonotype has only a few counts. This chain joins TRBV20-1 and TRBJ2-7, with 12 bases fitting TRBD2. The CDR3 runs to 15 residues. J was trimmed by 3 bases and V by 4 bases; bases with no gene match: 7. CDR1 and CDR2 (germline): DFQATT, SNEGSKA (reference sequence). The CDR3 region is CSANPLAGGGYEQYF. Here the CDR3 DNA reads TGCAGTGCTAACCCCCTAGCGGGAGGGGGCTACGAGCAGTACTTC.

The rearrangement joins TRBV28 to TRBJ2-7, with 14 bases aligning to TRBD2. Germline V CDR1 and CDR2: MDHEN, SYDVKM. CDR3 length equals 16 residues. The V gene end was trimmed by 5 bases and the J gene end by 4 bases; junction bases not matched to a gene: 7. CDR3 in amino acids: CASSPPGTSGSYEQYF. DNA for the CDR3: TGTGCCAGCAGTCCACCCGGGACTAGCGGGAGTTACGAGCAGTACTTC.

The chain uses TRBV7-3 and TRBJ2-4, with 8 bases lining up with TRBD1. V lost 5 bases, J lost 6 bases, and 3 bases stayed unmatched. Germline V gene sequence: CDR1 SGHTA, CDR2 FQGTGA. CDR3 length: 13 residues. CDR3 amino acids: CASSPGQGNIQYF. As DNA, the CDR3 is TGTGCCAGCAGCCCCGGACAGGGAAACATTCAGTACTTC.

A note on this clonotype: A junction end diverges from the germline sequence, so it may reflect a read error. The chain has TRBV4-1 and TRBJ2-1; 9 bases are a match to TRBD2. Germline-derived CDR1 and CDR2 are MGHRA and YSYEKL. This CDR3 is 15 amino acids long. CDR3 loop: CASSGSSGAFNEQFF. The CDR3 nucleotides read TGCGCCAGCAGCGGATCTAGCGGGGCTTTCAATGAACAGTTCTTC.

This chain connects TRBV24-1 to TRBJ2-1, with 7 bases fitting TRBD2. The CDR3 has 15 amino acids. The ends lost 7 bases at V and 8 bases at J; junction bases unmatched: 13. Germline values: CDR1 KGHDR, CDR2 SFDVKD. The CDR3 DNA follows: TGTGCCACCAGCCCTCTAGCGGCATCCTCGGATGAGCAGTTCTTC. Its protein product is CATSPLAASSDEQFF.

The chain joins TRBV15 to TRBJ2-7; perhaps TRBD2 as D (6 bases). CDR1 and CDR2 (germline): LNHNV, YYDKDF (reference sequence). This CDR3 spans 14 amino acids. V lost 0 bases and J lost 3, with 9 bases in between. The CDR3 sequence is CATSRDRGDYEQYF. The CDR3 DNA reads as TGTGCCACCAGCAGAGACCGCGGGGACTACGAGCAGTACTTC.

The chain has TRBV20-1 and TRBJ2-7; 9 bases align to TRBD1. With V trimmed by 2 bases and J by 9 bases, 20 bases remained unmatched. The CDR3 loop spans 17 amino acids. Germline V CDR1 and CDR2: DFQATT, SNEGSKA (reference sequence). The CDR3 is CSARIRIRDRVDLVQYF. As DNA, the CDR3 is TGCAGTGCTAGAATTCGTATTAGGGACAGGGTTGACTTGGTGCAGTACTTC.

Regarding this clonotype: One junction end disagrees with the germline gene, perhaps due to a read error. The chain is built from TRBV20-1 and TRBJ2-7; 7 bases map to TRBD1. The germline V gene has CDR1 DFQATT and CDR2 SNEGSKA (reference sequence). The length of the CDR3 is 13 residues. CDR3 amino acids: CSARGTADYEQYF. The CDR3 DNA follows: TGCAGTGCCAGAGGGACAGCTGACTACGAGCAGTACTTC.

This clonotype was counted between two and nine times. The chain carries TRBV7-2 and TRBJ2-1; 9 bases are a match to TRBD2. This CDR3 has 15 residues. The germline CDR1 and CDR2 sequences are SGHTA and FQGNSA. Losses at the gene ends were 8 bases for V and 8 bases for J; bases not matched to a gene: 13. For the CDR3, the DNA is TGTGCCAGCTCCTTTAAGGCGGGAGGGCCGGATGAGCAGTTCTTC. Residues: CASSFKAGGPDEQFF.

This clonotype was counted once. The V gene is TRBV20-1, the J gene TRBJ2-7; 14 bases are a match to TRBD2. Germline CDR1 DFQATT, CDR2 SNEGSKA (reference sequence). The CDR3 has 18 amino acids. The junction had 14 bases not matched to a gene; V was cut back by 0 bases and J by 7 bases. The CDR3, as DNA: TGCAGTGCTAGAGATCTGCCCAGGGGACTAGCGGGAGTAAGTGAGCAGTACTTC. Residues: CSARDLPRGLAGVSEQYF.

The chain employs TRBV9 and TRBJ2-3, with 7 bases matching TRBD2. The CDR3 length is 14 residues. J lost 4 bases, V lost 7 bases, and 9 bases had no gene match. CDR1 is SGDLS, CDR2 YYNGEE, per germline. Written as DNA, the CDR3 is TGTGCCAGCGGGGTAGGGCGGGAGCCAGATACGCAGTATTTT. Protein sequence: CASGVGREPDTQYF.

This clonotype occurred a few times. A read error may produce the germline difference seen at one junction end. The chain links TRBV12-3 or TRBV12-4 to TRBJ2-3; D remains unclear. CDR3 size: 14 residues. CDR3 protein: CASSLDRVTDTQYF. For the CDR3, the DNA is TGCGCCAGCAGCTTGGATAGGGTTACAGATACGCAGTATTTT.

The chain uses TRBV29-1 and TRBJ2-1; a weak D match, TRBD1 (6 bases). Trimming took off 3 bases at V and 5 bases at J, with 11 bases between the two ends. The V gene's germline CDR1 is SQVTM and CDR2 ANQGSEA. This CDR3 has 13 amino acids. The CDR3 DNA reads TGCAGCGTTGACCGCAGGGGAAACAATGAGCAGTTCTTC. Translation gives CSVDRRGNNEQFF.

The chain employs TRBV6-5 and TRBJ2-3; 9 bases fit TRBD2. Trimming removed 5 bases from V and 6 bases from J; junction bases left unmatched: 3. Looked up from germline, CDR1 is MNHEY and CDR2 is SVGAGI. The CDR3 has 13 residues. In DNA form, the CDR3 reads TGTGCCAGCAGTGGGACTAGCAGGGATACGCAGTATTTT. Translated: CASSGTSRDTQYF.

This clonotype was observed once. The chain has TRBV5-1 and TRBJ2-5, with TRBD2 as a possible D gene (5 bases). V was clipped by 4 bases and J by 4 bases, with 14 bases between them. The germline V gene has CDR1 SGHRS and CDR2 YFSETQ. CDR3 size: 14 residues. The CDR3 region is CASSRNSAGETQYF. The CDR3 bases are TGCGCCAGCAGCAGAAATAGCGCAGGAGAGACCCAGTACTTC.

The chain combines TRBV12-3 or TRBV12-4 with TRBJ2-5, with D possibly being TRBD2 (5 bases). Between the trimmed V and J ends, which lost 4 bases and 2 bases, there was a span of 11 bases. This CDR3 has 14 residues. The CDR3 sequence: CASSSQAVQETQYF. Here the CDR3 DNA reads TGTGCCAGCAGTTCCCAAGCGGTACAAGAGACCCAGTACTTC.

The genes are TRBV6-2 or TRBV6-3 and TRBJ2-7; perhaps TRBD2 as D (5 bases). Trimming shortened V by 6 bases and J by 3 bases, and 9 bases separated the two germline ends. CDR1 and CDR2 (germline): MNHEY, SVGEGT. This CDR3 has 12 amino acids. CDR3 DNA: TGTGCCAGCAGGGGTGGAGGCTACGAGCAGTACTTC. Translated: CASRGGGYEQYF.